The T cell receptor (beta chain) described here comes from a study of blood T cell repertoires in COVID-19. Study details: The United States, Italy and Spain were the sources of the acute and convalescent COVID-19 samples. PBMCs, B-cell-depleted T cells, or T cells were the source of the cDNA or gDNA that made up the material.

CDR1 is LGHNA and CDR2 is YSLEER in the germline V gene. After removal of 1 base from V and 2 bases from J, the junction contained 2 bases not matched to a gene. CDR3 size: 16 residues. Original methodology: How many nucleated cells were present was estimated from reference gene primer amplification. Measured with immunoSEQ multiplex PCR; TCRdb has only the in-frame clones, and not every one. From that table come the V and J calls and clone size; the DNA was used to work out D and trimming. The table includes roughly 250,000 clones, over 65% detected once. The receptor was isolated from a woman of 80 years or more with acute or convalescent COVID-19. V usage is TRBV4-3 and J usage is TRBJ2-1; 10 bases are a match to TRBD1. Sequencing used peripheral blood. In nucleotides, the CDR3 is TGCGCCAGCAGCCAAGTTGGGACAGGGGCCTACAATGAGCAGTTCTTC. It encodes CASSQVGTGAYNEQFF.